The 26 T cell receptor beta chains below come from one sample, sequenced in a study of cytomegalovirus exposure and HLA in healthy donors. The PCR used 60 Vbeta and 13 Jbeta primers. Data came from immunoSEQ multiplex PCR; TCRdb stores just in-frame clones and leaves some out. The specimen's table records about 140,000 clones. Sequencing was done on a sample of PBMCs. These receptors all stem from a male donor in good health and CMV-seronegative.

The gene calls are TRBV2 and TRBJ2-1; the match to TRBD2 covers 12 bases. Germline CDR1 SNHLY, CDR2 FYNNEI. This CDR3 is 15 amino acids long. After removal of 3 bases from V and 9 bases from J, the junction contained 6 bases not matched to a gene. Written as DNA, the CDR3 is TGTGCCAGCAGTGAGCTAGCGGGGGGGCTCGGTGAGCAGTTCTTC. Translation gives CASSELAGGLGEQFF.

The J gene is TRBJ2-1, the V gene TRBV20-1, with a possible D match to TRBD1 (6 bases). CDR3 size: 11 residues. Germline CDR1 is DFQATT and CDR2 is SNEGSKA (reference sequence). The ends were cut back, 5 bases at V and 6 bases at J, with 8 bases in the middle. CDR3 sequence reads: CSASRGNEQFF. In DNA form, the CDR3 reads TGCAGTGCTTCCAGGGGCAATGAGCAGTTCTTC.

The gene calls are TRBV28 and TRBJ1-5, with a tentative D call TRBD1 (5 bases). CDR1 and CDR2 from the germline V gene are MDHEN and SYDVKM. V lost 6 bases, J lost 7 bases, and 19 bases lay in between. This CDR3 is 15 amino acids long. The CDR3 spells CASRQLGGRGQPQHF. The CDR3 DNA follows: TGTGCCAGCAGACAACTCGGGGGGAGAGGGCAGCCCCAGCATTTT.

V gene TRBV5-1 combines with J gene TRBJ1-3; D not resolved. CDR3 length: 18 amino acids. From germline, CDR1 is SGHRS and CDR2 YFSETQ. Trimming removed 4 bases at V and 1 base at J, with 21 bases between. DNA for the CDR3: TGCGCCAGCAGCCCCCGTTTAAGTTTCGCTACTTCTGGAAACACCATATATTTT. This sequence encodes CASSPRLSFATSGNTIYF.

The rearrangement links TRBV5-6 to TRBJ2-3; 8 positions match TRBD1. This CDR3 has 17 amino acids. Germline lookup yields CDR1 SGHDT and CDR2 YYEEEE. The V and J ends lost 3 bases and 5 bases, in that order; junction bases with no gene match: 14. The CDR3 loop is CASSSEWSDRVRDTQYF. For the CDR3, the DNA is TGTGCCAGCAGCTCCGAATGGTCGGACAGGGTCAGAGATACGCAGTATTTT.

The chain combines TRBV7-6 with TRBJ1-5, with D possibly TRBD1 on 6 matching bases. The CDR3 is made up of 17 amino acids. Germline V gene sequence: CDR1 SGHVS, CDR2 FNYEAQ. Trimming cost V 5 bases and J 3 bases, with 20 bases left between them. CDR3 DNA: TGTGCCAGCAGCGCGAACAGAGGGGGACGAATCAATCAGCCCCAGCATTTT. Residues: CASSANRGGRINQPQHF.

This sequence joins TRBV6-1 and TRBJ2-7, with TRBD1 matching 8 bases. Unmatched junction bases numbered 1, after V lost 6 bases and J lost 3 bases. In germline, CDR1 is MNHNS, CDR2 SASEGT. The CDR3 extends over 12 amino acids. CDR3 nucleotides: TGTGCCAGCAGCGGACAGGGCTACGAGCAGTACTTC. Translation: CASSGQGYEQYF.

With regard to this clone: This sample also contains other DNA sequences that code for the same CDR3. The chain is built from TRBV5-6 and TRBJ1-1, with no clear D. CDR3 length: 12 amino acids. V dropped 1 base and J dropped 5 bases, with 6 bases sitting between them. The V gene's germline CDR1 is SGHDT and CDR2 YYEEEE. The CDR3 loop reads CASSLRSTEAFF. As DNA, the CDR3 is TGTGCCAGCAGCTTGAGGAGTACTGAAGCTTTCTTT.

The CDR3 reads CASSLATGFGREQYF. DNA for the CDR3: TGTGCCAGCAGCTTAGCGACAGGGTTCGGGCGGGAGCAGTACTTC. The chain employs TRBV7-9 and TRBJ2-7, with 7 bases that match TRBD1. The CDR3 is made up of 15 amino acids. J gave up 7 bases and V 0 bases, and 9 bases lay outside the gene matches. The germline CDR1 and CDR2 sequences are SEHNR and FQNEAQ (reference sequence).

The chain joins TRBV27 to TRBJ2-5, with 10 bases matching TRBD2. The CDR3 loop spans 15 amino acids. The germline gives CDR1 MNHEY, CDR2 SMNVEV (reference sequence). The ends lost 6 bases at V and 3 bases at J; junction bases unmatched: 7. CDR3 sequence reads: CASRESGRAKETQYF. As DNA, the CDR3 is TGTGCCAGCAGAGAAAGCGGGAGGGCCAAAGAGACCCAGTACTTC.

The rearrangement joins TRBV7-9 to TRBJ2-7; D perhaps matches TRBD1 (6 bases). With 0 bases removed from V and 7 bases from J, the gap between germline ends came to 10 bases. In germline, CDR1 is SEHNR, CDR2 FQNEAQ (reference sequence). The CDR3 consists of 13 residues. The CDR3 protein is CASSLALTGEQYF. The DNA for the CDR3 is TGTGCCAGCAGCTTAGCCCTTACAGGGGAGCAGTACTTC.

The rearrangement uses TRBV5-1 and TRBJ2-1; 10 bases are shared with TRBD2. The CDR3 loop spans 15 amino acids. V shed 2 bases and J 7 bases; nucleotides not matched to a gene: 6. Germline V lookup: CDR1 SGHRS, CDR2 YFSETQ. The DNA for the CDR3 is TGCGCCAGCAGCTTACCTAGCGGGAGTTATAATGAGCAGTTCTTC. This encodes CASSLPSGSYNEQFF.

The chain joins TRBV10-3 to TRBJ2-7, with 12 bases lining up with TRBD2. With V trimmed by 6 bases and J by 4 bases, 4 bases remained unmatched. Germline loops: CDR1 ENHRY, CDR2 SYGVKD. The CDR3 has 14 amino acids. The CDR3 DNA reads TGTGCCATCAGCGTGACTAGCGGGAGATACGAGCAGTACTTC. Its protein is CAISVTSGRYEQYF.

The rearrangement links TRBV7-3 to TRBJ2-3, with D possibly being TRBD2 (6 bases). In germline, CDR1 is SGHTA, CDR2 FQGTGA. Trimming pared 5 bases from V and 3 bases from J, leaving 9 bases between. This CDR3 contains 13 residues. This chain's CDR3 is CASSVAGTDTQYF. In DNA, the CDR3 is TGTGCCAGCAGCGTGGCGGGGACAGATACGCAGTATTTT.

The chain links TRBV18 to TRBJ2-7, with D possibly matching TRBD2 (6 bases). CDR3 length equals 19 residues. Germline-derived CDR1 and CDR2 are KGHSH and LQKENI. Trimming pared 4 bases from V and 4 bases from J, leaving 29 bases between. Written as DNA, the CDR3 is TGTGCCAGCTCACGGTCAACAATGGGGCTTCAGGTAGGAGGGTACGAGCAGTACTTC. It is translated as CASSRSTMGLQVGGYEQYF.

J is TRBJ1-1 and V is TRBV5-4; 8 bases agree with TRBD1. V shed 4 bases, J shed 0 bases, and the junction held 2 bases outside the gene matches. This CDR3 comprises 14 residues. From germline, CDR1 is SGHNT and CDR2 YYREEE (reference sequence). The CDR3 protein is CASSGGQVNTEAFF. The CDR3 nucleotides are TGTGCCAGCAGCGGGGGACAGGTGAACACTGAAGCTTTCTTT.

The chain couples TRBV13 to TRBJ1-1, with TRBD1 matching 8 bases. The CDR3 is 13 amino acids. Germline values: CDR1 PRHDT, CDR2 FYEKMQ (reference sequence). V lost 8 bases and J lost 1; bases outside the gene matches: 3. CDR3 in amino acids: CASVGTGNTEAFF. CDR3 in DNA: TGTGCCAGCGTGGGGACAGGGAACACTGAAGCTTTCTTT.

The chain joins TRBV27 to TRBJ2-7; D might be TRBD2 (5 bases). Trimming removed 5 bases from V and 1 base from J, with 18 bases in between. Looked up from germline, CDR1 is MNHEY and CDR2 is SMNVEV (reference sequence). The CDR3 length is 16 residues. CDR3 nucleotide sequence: TGTGCCAGCAGTCCGGGCGCTGTGAGCGGATCCTACGAGCAGTACTTC. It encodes CASSPGAVSGSYEQYF.

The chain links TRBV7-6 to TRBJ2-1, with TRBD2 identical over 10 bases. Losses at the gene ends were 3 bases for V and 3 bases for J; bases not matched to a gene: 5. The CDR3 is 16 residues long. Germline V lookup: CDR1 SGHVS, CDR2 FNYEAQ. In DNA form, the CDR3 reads TGTGCCAGCAGCTTTCAGACTAGCGGGTTCTACAATGAGCAGTTCTTC. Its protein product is CASSFQTSGFYNEQFF.

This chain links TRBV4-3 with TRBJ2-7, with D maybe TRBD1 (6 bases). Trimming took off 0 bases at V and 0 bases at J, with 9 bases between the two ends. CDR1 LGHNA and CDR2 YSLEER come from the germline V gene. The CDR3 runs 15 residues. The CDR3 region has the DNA TGCGCCAGCAGCCAAGAAGGGGGTACCTCCTACGAGCAGTACTTC. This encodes CASSQEGGTSYEQYF.

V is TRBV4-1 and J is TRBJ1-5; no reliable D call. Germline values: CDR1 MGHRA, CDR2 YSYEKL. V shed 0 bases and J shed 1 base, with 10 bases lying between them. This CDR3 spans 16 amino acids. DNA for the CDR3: TGCGCCAGCAGCCAAGATCCAGGATTGAGCAATCAGCCCCAGCATTTT. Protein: CASSQDPGLSNQPQHF.

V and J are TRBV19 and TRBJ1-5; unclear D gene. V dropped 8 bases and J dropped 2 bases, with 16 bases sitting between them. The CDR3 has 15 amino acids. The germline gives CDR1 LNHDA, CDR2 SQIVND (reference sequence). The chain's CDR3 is CASVNAPIGNQPQHF. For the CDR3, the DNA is TGTGCCAGTGTGAATGCACCGATAGGCAATCAGCCCCAGCATTTT.

The CDR3 DNA reads as TGTGCCAGCAGCCCCCGGACAGGGGGCTATGGCTACACCTTC. Residues: CASSPRTGGYGYTF. The chain couples TRBV13 to TRBJ1-2, with TRBD1 matching over 10 bases. CDR3 size: 14 residues. Germline-derived CDR1 and CDR2 are PRHDT and FYEKMQ (reference sequence). V was clipped by 5 bases and J by 4 bases; unmatched bases: 4.

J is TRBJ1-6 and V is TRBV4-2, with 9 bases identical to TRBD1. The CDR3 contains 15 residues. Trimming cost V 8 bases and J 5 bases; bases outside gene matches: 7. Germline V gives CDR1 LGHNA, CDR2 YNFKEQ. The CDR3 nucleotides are TGTGCCAGCCGAACGCGGACAGGGGATAATTCACCCCTCCACTTT. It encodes CASRTRTGDNSPLHF.

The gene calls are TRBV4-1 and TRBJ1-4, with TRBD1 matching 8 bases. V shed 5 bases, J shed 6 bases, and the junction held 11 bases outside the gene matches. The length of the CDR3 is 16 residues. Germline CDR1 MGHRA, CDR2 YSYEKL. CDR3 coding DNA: TGCGCCAGCAGCTACGACGAGACAGGGGCTTATGAAAAACTGTTTTTT. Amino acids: CASSYDETGAYEKLFF.

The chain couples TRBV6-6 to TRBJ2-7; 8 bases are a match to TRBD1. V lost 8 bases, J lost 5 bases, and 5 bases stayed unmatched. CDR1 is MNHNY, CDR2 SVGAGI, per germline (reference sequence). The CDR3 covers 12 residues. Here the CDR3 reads CASQRQGNEQYF. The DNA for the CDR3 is TGTGCCAGCCAAAGACAGGGGAACGAGCAGTACTTC.